A single T cell receptor (beta chain) is shown here with its context. The germline and genes are mouse ones. The CDR3 is cut off 1 residue early in the read; its end comes from the germline J gene. This record comes from a study of tissue T cells after allogeneic stem cell transplantation. CDR1 and CDR2 (germline): SGHSN, HYEKVE. V was pared by 3 bases and J by 2 bases, with 9 bases between. CDR3 length: 13 residues. Clones were sequenced by immunoSEQ multiplex PCR, and TCRdb holds only the in-frame ones, with some missing. The sample carries over 45,000 clones, around 72% recorded once. The chain is built from TRBV12-1 and TRBJ1-1, with D uncertain. The source material was sorted cells pooled from one or two spleens. The sequence was obtained from a pool of C57BL/6 mice in good health. CDR3 in amino acids: CASSLGPNTEVFF. CDR3 DNA (partial): TGTGCCAGCTCTTTGGGCCCCAACACAGAAGTCTTC.